The 21 T cell receptor beta chains reported below all come from one sample, sequenced in a study of human T cells and chemical hapten exposure. Noted time point: pre-sensitization, week 0. Treatment: therapeutic diphenylcyclopropenone sensitization with weekly scalp DPC. TCRdb analysed the RACE reads with MiXCR anew, one entry per CDR3 protein. The sample lists 200,000 to 300,000 distinct CDR3 sequences, approximately 8.6% occurring once. This sample comprised whole blood, obtained in connection with sensitization to the hapten diphenylcyclopropenone (DPC). The receptors come from a woman aged 35 to 49 with alopecia areata. Some clones in this sample may be carry-over from other donors' samples.

The chain combines TRBV6-6 with TRBJ2-7; TRBD2 might be the D (5 bases). Germline CDR1 reads MNHNY; CDR2 reads SVGAGI (reference sequence). The CDR3 runs 16 residues. V lost 0 bases to trimming and J lost 4 bases, with 16 bases between them. The CDR3 DNA reads TGTGCCAGCAGTTACTCGAGCGGACTTCGTTTTTACGAGCAGTACTTC. Translation gives CASSYSSGLRFYEQYF.

The chain is built from TRBV7-9 and TRBJ2-5; tentative D call: TRBD2 (5 bases). Trimming pared 7 bases from V and 5 bases from J, leaving 14 bases between. This CDR3 spans 13 amino acids. Germline values: CDR1 SEHNR, CDR2 FQNEAQ (reference sequence). The CDR3 nucleotides read TGTGCCAGCACCTGGGCCGGCGGGGAGACCCAGTACTTC. Protein product: CASTWAGGETQYF.

The chain combines TRBV7-9 with TRBJ2-1; no clear D gene. This CDR3 has 15 residues. Germline V gene sequence: CDR1 SEHNR, CDR2 FQNEAQ (reference sequence). Trimming shortened V by 5 bases and J by 0 bases, and 11 bases separated the two germline ends. As DNA, the CDR3 is TGTGCCAGCAGCGATAGCAGCTCCTCCTACAATGAGCAGTTCTTC. Protein product: CASSDSSSSYNEQFF. The whole variable domain, filled in from reference TRBV7-9 and TRBJ2-1, reads DTGVSQNPRHKITKRGQNVTFRCDPISEHNRLYWYRQTLGQGPEFLTYFQNEAQLEKSRLLSDRFSAERPKGSFSTLEIQRTEQGDSAMYLCASSDSSSSYNEQFFGPGTRLTVL.

In this sample, this clonotype turned up a few times. The chain recombines TRBV20-1 with TRBJ2-7, with a tentative D call TRBD2 (5 bases). Germline V lookup: CDR1 DFQATT, CDR2 SNEGSKA (reference sequence). The CDR3 is made up of 11 amino acids. The V end was cut by 2 bases, the J end by 5 bases, with 7 bases between. The CDR3 protein is CSARRGNEQYF. The CDR3 coding sequence is TGCAGTGCTAGACGGGGTAACGAGCAGTACTTC.

CDR3 protein: CASSLLWLAGGGANVLTF. CDR3 coding DNA: TGTGCCAGCAGCTTACTATGGCTAGCGGGAGGTGGGGCCAACGTCCTGACTTTC. The rearrangement uses TRBV7-2 and TRBJ2-6, with TRBD2 matching 11 bases. CDR1 SGHTA and CDR2 FQGNSA come from the germline V gene. The CDR3 sequence is 18 residues long. V was pared by 2 bases and J by 3 bases, with 6 bases of the junction left unmatched.

This clonotype has just a few counts. The V call is TRBV11-2, the J call TRBJ1-5, with D unresolved. The CDR3 spans 15 residues. Trimming pared 0 bases from V and 10 bases from J, leaving 16 bases between. Germline V lookup: CDR1 SGHAT, CDR2 FQNNGV. The chain's CDR3 is CASSLDYGPNLPQHF. CDR3 sequence (DNA): TGTGCCAGCAGCTTAGATTACGGACCGAACTTACCCCAGCATTTT. Complete variable domain (other parts from reference TRBV11-2 and TRBJ1-5): EAGVAQSPRYKIIEKRQSVAFWCNPISGHATLYWYQQILGQGPKLLIQFQNNGVVDDSQLPKDRFSAERLKGVDSTLKIQPAKLEDSAVYLCASSLDYGPNLPQHFGDGTRLSIL.

This clonotype occurred a few times. This rearrangement joins TRBV12-3 or TRBV12-4 to TRBJ2-5; TRBD2 is a possible D gene (5 bases). Trimming removed 4 bases at V and 4 bases at J, with 13 bases between. CDR3 size: 14 residues. CDR3: CASSSRGSTETQYF. CDR3 sequence (DNA): TGTGCCAGCAGTTCTCGTGGGAGTACAGAGACCCAGTACTTC.

This chain connects TRBV6-1 to TRBJ1-5; the D is unclear. V was clipped by 1 base and J by 6 bases, with 10 bases between them. CDR3 length: 14 amino acids. Germline assignment: CDR1 MNHNS and CDR2 SASEGT. CDR3 DNA sequence: TGTGCCAGCAGTGAAGTGGTTTGGAGTCAGCCCCAGCATTTT. This translates into CASSEVVWSQPQHF.

This clonotype showed up many times. The gene calls are TRBV7-9 and TRBJ2-3; D not resolved. Trimming removed 4 bases at V and 5 bases at J, with 10 bases between. The CDR3 loop spans 13 amino acids. Germline loops: CDR1 SEHNR, CDR2 FQNEAQ (reference sequence). In DNA, the CDR3 is TGTGCCAGCAGCTCCCCTCCAGAAGATACGCAGTATTTT. It yields the protein CASSSPPEDTQYF. Based on the CDR3 plus reference TRBV7-9 and TRBJ2-3, the full variable domain is DTGVSQNPRHKITKRGQNVTFRCDPISEHNRLYWYRQTLGQGPEFLTYFQNEAQLEKSRLLSDRFSAERPKGSFSTLEIQRTEQGDSAMYLCASSSPPEDTQYFGPGTRLTVL.

The chain employs TRBV5-1 and TRBJ2-7; TRBD1 agrees at 7 bases. Germline lookup yields CDR1 SGHRS and CDR2 YFSETQ. The CDR3 is 14 amino acids. V lost 4 bases, J lost 0 bases, and 4 bases stayed unmatched. This chain's CDR3 is CASSRDSRSYEQYF. As DNA, the CDR3 is TGCGCCAGCAGCCGGGACAGCCGCTCCTACGAGCAGTACTTC.

This clonotype was observed a handful of times. The chain recombines TRBV25-1 with TRBJ2-1; 10 bases fit TRBD2. V was clipped by 1 base and J by 7 bases; unmatched bases: 10. CDR3 length: 17 amino acids. The germline gives CDR1 MGHDK, CDR2 SYGVNS. CDR3 bases: TGTGCCAGCAGTGAATTGGGGCTAGCGGGAGTAGGGAATGAGCAGTTCTTC. Protein sequence: CASSELGLAGVGNEQFF.

CDR3 sequence (DNA): TGCAGCGTTTCTCCAGGACTAAATGAAAAACTGTTTTTT. Protein product: CSVSPGLNEKLFF. V gene TRBV29-1 combines with J gene TRBJ1-4; D is unresolved. This CDR3 spans 13 amino acids. Trimming took 5 bases from V and 5 from J, leaving 12 bases between them. CDR1 and CDR2 from the germline V gene are SQVTM and ANQGSEA.

The chain is built from TRBV18 and TRBJ2-7; D not certain. The CDR3 is 15 amino acids. Germline loops: CDR1 KGHSH, CDR2 LQKENI. Trimming pared 0 bases from V and 3 bases from J, leaving 12 bases between. The CDR3 is CASSPPGLGRYEQYF. In DNA form, the CDR3 reads TGTGCCAGCTCACCACCAGGGTTAGGTCGCTACGAGCAGTACTTC.

V usage is TRBV28 and J usage is TRBJ1-2, with TRBD1 matching 7 bases. V was pared by 6 bases and J by 4 bases, with 5 bases of the junction left unmatched. CDR1 is MDHEN, CDR2 SYDVKM, per germline. This CDR3 has 13 residues. In DNA form, the CDR3 reads TGTGCCAGCAGGACCGGACAGGCCTATGGCTACACCTTC. The encoded protein is CASRTGQAYGYTF.

This clonotype was seen ten or more times. The chain employs TRBV7-2 and TRBJ1-4; 8 bases line up with TRBD1. Germline V gives CDR1 SGHTA, CDR2 FQGNSA. With 2 bases clipped from V and 10 bases from J, the junction kept 9 bases outside the gene matches. CDR3 length: 15 amino acids. The chain's CDR3 is CASSLSRTGQGKLFF. CDR3 sequence (DNA): TGTGCCAGCAGCTTATCTAGGACAGGGCAGGGAAAACTGTTTTTT.

A few counts support this clonotype. The chain carries TRBV5-1 and TRBJ2-1; TRBD2 might be the D (5 bases). Germline V CDR1 and CDR2: SGHRS, YFSETQ. The CDR3 is 15 residues long. V was pared by 1 base and J by 8 bases, with 16 bases between. CDR3 protein: CASSLTSPPGDEQFF. The CDR3 nucleotides are TGCGCCAGCAGCTTGACTAGTCCCCCCGGCGATGAGCAGTTCTTC.

The rearrangement uses TRBV4-3 and TRBJ2-2; 10 bases are a match to TRBD2. This CDR3 has 16 residues. Trimming at V came to 0 bases and at J to 6 bases, leaving 4 bases not matched to a gene. CDR1 LGHNA and CDR2 YSLEER come from the germline V gene. CDR3 nucleotide sequence: TGCGCCAGCAGCCAAGATCCAGCGGGAGGGGCCGGGGAGCTGTTTTTT. This translates into CASSQDPAGGAGELFF.

This chain connects TRBV2 to TRBJ2-1; TRBD2 matches 10 bases. CDR3 length equals 14 residues. CDR1 SNHLY and CDR2 FYNNEI come from the germline V gene. J gave up 9 bases and V 7 bases, and 9 bases lay outside the gene matches. The CDR3 here is CASTASGRGGEQFF. CDR3 in DNA: TGTGCCAGCACAGCTAGCGGGAGAGGCGGTGAGCAGTTCTTC.

This clonotype turned up a few times. This sequence joins TRBV7-8 and TRBJ2-7; 8 positions match TRBD1. Germline lookup yields CDR1 SGHVS and CDR2 FQNEAQ. The CDR3 covers 15 residues. The J segment lost 0 bases and the V segment lost 5 bases, leaving 6 bases of the junction unmatched. Here the CDR3 DNA reads TGTGCCAGCAGCCCACAGGGGGAGAGCTCCTACGAGCAGTACTTC. Amino acid sequence: CASSPQGESSYEQYF.

This clonotype has ten or more counts. This chain uses TRBV7-9 with TRBJ2-1; D gene ambiguous. V lost 0 bases to trimming and J lost 3 bases, with 15 bases between them. The germline V gene has CDR1 SEHNR and CDR2 FQNEAQ (reference sequence). This CDR3 region has 17 residues. The CDR3 reads CASSLARRLSFYNEQFF. CDR3 DNA sequence: TGTGCCAGCAGCTTAGCGCGTCGGCTCTCCTTCTACAATGAGCAGTTCTTC. The whole variable domain, remainder taken from reference TRBV7-9 and TRBJ2-1, is DTGVSQNPRHKITKRGQNVTFRCDPISEHNRLYWYRQTLGQGPEFLTYFQNEAQLEKSRLLSDRFSAERPKGSFSTLEIQRTEQGDSAMYLCASSLARRLSFYNEQFFGPGTRLTVL.

V is TRBV6-2 or TRBV6-3 and J is TRBJ2-2; possible D gene TRBD2, 5 bases. CDR1 and CDR2 from the germline V gene are MNHEY and SVGEGT. Trimming took 2 bases from V and 3 from J, leaving 10 bases between them. The CDR3 is made up of 15 amino acids. The CDR3 reads CASSYLGADTGELFF. CDR3 nucleotide sequence: TGTGCCAGCAGTTACCTGGGAGCCGACACCGGGGAGCTGTTTTTT.